This T cell receptor (beta chain) comes out of a study of long-term antiretroviral therapy in people with HIV. Study context: Specimens dating back about a decade before the 2015 immediate-ART recommendation are the oldest included. Study-level points and caveats: Relative to transplant donor controls, diversity remained lower despite increasing after ART.

Germline loops: CDR1 LGHNA, CDR2 YSLEER. The V segment lost 3 bases and the J segment 3 bases; nucleotides outside the gene matches: 4. This CDR3 comprises 17 residues. No fewer than two post-ART and no fewer than one pre-ART PBMC samples existed for each donor. They ran version v3.0 of the immunoSEQ assay at survey level. The assay was immunoSEQ multiplex PCR, and TCRdb's table has in-frame clones only and misses some. The data hold about 48,000 clones, with about 86% observed a single time. Regarding this clone: Its antigen remains unknown.

V usage is TRBV4-3 and J usage is TRBJ2-3, with 15 positions matching TRBD2. The sequences come from unsorted PBMCs, collected 0.8 years after starting antiretroviral therapy. This TCR was recovered from a woman younger than 30 with HIV. CDR3 residues: CASSQGTSGRRTDTQYF. In DNA form, the CDR3 reads TGCGCCAGCAGCCAGGGGACTAGCGGGAGGAGGACAGATACGCAGTATTTT.